The 8 T cell receptor beta chains presented below share a single source sample, sequenced in a study of identical twins. TCRdb reanalysed the 5' RACE reads using MiXCR and keeps one entry per CDR3 protein. The table lists roughly 1,500,000 distinct CDR3 sequences, less than 35% of them singletons. Sequencing was done on a sample of cord blood. Receptors were obtained from a newborn girl in good health.

This sequence joins TRBV20-1 and TRBJ2-1; 8 bases match TRBD1. The DNA matches TRBJ2-7 better at its end, which makes the J call doubtful. This CDR3 comprises 17 residues. CDR1 DFQATT and CDR2 SNEGSKA come from the germline V gene (reference sequence). The CDR3 sequence is CSARDPTGGSSYNEQYF. The CDR3 DNA sequence: TGCAGTGCTAGAGATCCAACAGGGGGGAGCTCCTACAATGAGCAGTACTTC.

This chain connects TRBV12-3 or TRBV12-4 to TRBJ2-2; D perhaps matches TRBD1 (6 bases). CDR3 length: 14 amino acids. Trimming took off 7 bases at V and 4 bases at J, with 13 bases between the two ends. The CDR3 reads CASKQGQTTGELFF. The CDR3 DNA sequence: TGTGCCAGCAAACAAGGACAGACCACCGGGGAGCTGTTTTTT.

The chain recombines TRBV20-1 with TRBJ2-7, with 9 bases lining up with TRBD1. The J segment lost 4 bases and the V segment lost 0 bases, leaving 4 bases of the junction unmatched. Germline V gene data show CDR1 as DFQATT and CDR2 as SNEGSKA (reference sequence). There are 14 residues in the CDR3. CDR3 loop: CSAREQGQGYEQYF. CDR3 DNA sequence: TGCAGTGCTAGAGAACAAGGACAGGGGTACGAGCAGTACTTC.

This chain links TRBV11-2 with TRBJ2-3; D ambiguous. The CDR3 has 15 residues. V was clipped by 0 bases and J by 1 base, with 8 bases between them. Germline V lookup: CDR1 SGHAT, CDR2 FQNNGV. The CDR3 sequence: CASSLDHRGTDTQYF. The CDR3 DNA follows: TGTGCCAGCAGCTTAGATCATCGAGGCACAGATACGCAGTATTTT.

V and J are TRBV3-1 and TRBJ2-1, with 15 nucleotides matching TRBD2. Trimming cost V 6 bases and J 12 bases; bases outside gene matches: 9. The CDR3 has 15 amino acids. In germline, CDR1 is LGHDT, CDR2 YNNKEL (reference sequence). DNA of the CDR3: TGTGCCAGCAGGCCCGGGACTAGCGGGGGGCAGCTGCAGTTCTTC. Residues: CASRPGTSGGQLQFF.

The sample holds a few counts of this clonotype. The genes are TRBV20-1 and TRBJ2-4, with 10 bases matching TRBD2. Trimming cost V 1 base and J 0 bases; bases outside gene matches: 3. CDR1 and CDR2 (germline): DFQATT, SNEGSKA (reference sequence). CDR3 length: 16 amino acids. CDR3 coding DNA: TGCAGTGCTAGAGTAGCGGGGGGACTAGCCAAAAACATTCAGTACTTC. Encoded protein: CSARVAGGLAKNIQYF.

This clonotype was counted ten times or more. The chain recombines TRBV12-3 or TRBV12-4 with TRBJ2-7; maybe TRBD1 (6 bases). The CDR3 covers 13 residues. The V end was cut by 7 bases, the J end by 4 bases, with 14 bases between. The CDR3 is CASTFGTLYEQYF. CDR3 nucleotide sequence: TGTGCCAGCACCTTCGGGACACTATACGAGCAGTACTTC.

In this sample, this clonotype turned up a few times. The chain combines TRBV5-1 with TRBJ2-3; D remains unclear. V was pared by 0 bases and J by 2 bases, with 10 bases between. The CDR3 contains 15 residues. The germline CDR1 and CDR2 sequences are SGHRS and YFSETQ. This CDR3 is CASSLGHAFTDTQYF. CDR3 DNA: TGCGCCAGCAGCTTGGGACACGCCTTCACAGATACGCAGTATTTT.